Listed here are 21 T cell receptor beta chains from one sample, sequenced in a study of shared clonotypes between healthy human individuals. Sequencing was performed with immunoSEQ multiplex PCR; in TCRdb, only in-frame clones are kept and a portion is missing. The repertoire includes roughly 500,000 clones, more than 65% of them detected once, and roughly 12% sits in the top ten. Sequencing used PBMCs. These receptors originate from a woman between 40 and 50 years old in good health. Some clones in this sample may be carry-over from other donors' samples.

The chain has TRBV6-1 and TRBJ1-2, with D perhaps TRBD1 (5 bases). Between the trimmed V and J ends, which lost 5 bases and 6 bases, there was a span of 19 bases. CDR1 and CDR2 (germline): MNHNS, SASEGT. This CDR3 comprises 15 residues. The CDR3, as DNA: TGTGCCAGCAGTCGACCCCCCCCGGGGACCCATGGCTACACCTTC. Translation gives CASSRPPPGTHGYTF.

This clone has only one observation. With only one base between it and a far larger clone, this is likely a read error. The rearrangement joins TRBV10-1 to TRBJ1-6, with 8 bases that match TRBD1. The CDR3 runs to 16 residues. The V and J ends lost 11 bases and 2 bases, in that order; junction bases with no gene match: 11. The germline V gene encodes CDR1 WNHNN and CDR2 SYGVQD (reference sequence). CDR3 sequence reads: CAPRGTGSPYNSPLHF. In DNA, the CDR3 is TGCGCCCCTAGGGGGACAGGAAGCCCCTATAATTCACCCCTCCACTTT.

This sequence joins TRBV27 and TRBJ1-1, with a weak D call TRBD1 (6 bases). The CDR3 runs to 14 residues. CDR1 is MNHEY and CDR2 is SMNVEV in the germline V gene (reference sequence). Trimming removed 6 bases at V and 5 bases at J, with 16 bases between. The CDR3 here is CASRSGQTITEAFF. The CDR3 bases are TGTGCCAGCAGGTCCGGACAGACCATTACTGAAGCTTTCTTT.

The DNA for the CDR3 is TGTGCCAGCTCAGAGGGGACTAGCGGGTCCTACGAGCAGTACTTC. This sequence encodes CASSEGTSGSYEQYF. The V call is TRBV18, the J call TRBJ2-7; 12 bases are a match to TRBD2. This CDR3 region has 15 residues. V was clipped by 5 bases and J by 1 base; unmatched bases: 3. Per germline, CDR1 KGHSH and CDR2 LQKENI.

Remarks on this clone: Since a far larger clone is one base different, this is likely a read error. The chain couples TRBV29-1 to TRBJ2-7, with D perhaps TRBD1 (6 bases). This CDR3 spans 13 amino acids. Trimming took 4 bases from V and 3 from J, leaving 13 bases between them. CDR1 and CDR2 from the germline V gene are SQVTM and ANQGSEA. CDR3 amino acids: CSVGGGQSYEQYF. The CDR3 coding sequence is TGCAGCGTTGGAGGAGGACAGAGCTACGAGCAGTACTTC.

The chain combines TRBV5-1 with TRBJ1-2; D call uncertain. The CDR3 has 18 amino acids. V dropped 4 bases and J dropped 2 bases, with 24 bases sitting between them. Germline V gene lookup returns CDR1 SGHRS and CDR2 YFSETQ. The CDR3 nucleotides read TGCGCCAGCAGCCCGCTGGAAGTGAGGCTAAACAGAAACTATGGCTACACCTTC. Amino acids: CASSPLEVRLNRNYGYTF.

The gene calls are TRBV2 and TRBJ2-1, with D uncertain. The V end lost 1 base, the J end lost 9 bases, and 7 bases lay between the germline ends. The CDR3 is 12 amino acids. Germline loops: CDR1 SNHLY, CDR2 FYNNEI. The CDR3 DNA is TGTGCCAGCAGTGAAGGATACGGTGAGCAGTTCTTC. Translated, it gives CASSEGYGEQFF.

The chain recombines TRBV5-1 with TRBJ1-1, with 7 bases lining up with TRBD1. This CDR3 region has 14 residues. V shed 4 bases and J 5 bases; nucleotides not matched to a gene: 8. Germline-derived CDR1 and CDR2 are SGHRS and YFSETQ. CDR3: CASSGGQLNTEAFF. Here the CDR3 DNA reads TGCGCCAGCAGCGGGGGACAGCTAAATACTGAAGCTTTCTTT.

There are a few counts of this clone. The V gene is TRBV30, the J gene TRBJ1-1; D is undetermined. In germline, CDR1 is GTSNPN, CDR2 SVGIG (reference sequence). The CDR3 is 11 amino acids. The V and J ends lost 2 bases and 1 base respectively, with 2 bases between them. The DNA for the CDR3 is TGTGCCTGGAGTTGGAACACTGAAGCTTTCTTT. Its translation is CAWSWNTEAFF.

The gene calls are TRBV7-3 and TRBJ2-1, with 13 bases matching TRBD2. CDR3 size: 15 residues. Germline CDR1 and CDR2: SGHTA and FQGTGA. The V and J ends lost 2 bases and 9 bases, in that order; junction bases with no gene match: 4. As DNA, the CDR3 is TGTGCCAGCAGCTTAGTACTAGCGGGAGGGGTTGAGCAGTTCTTC. It codes for CASSLVLAGGVEQFF.

The rearrangement uses TRBV7-7 and TRBJ2-5; 8 positions match TRBD2. Germline CDR1 and CDR2: SSHAT and FNYEAQ (reference sequence). The CDR3 runs 16 residues. Trimming removed 1 base from V and 1 base from J; junction bases left unmatched: 5. CDR3 in amino acids: CASSLGLARGQETQYF. Written as DNA, the CDR3 is TGTGCCAGCAGCTTAGGACTAGCGCGTGGCCAAGAGACCCAGTACTTC.

This chain connects TRBV7-9 to TRBJ2-2; possibly TRBD2 for D (6 bases). There are 15 residues in the CDR3. The ends were cut back, 7 bases at V and 4 bases at J, with 16 bases in the middle. Germline values: CDR1 SEHNR, CDR2 FQNEAQ (reference sequence). In DNA form, the CDR3 reads TGTGCCAGCACCGGCGGGGTACGGGGCACCGGGGAGCTGTTTTTT. Protein product: CASTGGVRGTGELFF.

The chain is built from TRBV28 and TRBJ2-5; D possibly matches TRBD1 or TRBD2 (6 bases each). The CDR3 has 13 residues. Germline V lookup: CDR1 MDHEN, CDR2 SYDVKM. Trimming removed 2 bases from V and 5 bases from J, with 9 bases in between. The CDR3 loop reads CASSLRGRETQYF. The DNA for the CDR3 is TGTGCCAGCAGTTTAAGGGGGAGGGAGACCCAGTACTTC.

The rearrangement uses TRBV28 and TRBJ1-1; the D gene is possibly TRBD1 (6 bases). The CDR3 consists of 13 residues. V lost 5 bases to trimming and J lost 5 bases, with 12 bases between them. Germline loops: CDR1 MDHEN, CDR2 SYDVKM. CDR3 protein: CASSNRVLTEAFF. The CDR3 nucleotides are TGTGCCAGCAGTAACAGGGTGTTAACTGAAGCTTTCTTT.

The chain links TRBV7-9 to TRBJ2-5; no reliable D call. The V gene lost 4 bases and the J gene lost 5 bases, with 5 bases spanning the gap. In germline, CDR1 is SEHNR, CDR2 FQNEAQ (reference sequence). The CDR3 is 11 residues long. The CDR3 loop reads CASSSGETQYF. The CDR3 nucleotides read TGTGCCAGCAGCTCCGGGGAGACCCAGTACTTC.

The chain uses TRBV7-2 and TRBJ2-3; 9 bases align to TRBD2. The germline CDR1 and CDR2 sequences are SGHTA and FQGNSA. V shed 3 bases, J shed 4 bases, and the junction held 5 bases outside the gene matches. CDR3 length: 15 amino acids. CDR3 region: CASSLGWTSADTQYF. CDR3 nucleotide sequence: TGTGCCAGCAGCTTGGGCTGGACTAGCGCAGATACGCAGTATTTT.

The gene calls are TRBV28 and TRBJ1-1; D unclear. Germline lookup yields CDR1 MDHEN and CDR2 SYDVKM. The CDR3 length is 12 residues. Trimming stripped 6 bases from V and 1 base from J, with 6 bases between. The DNA of the CDR3 is TGTGCCAGCAGGGGGTCGAACACTGAAGCTTTCTTT. Encoded protein: CASRGSNTEAFF.

The chain joins TRBV27 to TRBJ2-3, with a weak D call TRBD1 (6 bases). V lost 4 bases and J lost 4, with 9 bases in between. Germline V gene sequence: CDR1 MNHEY, CDR2 SMNVEV (reference sequence). The CDR3 length is 13 residues. In DNA form, the CDR3 reads TGTGCCAGCAGTTCCAGGGGCTCAGATACGCAGTATTTT. It specifies CASSSRGSDTQYF.

This clone was seen a handful of times. The J gene is TRBJ2-1, the V gene TRBV28, with TRBD2 identical over 8 bases. Germline CDR1 MDHEN, CDR2 SYDVKM. The CDR3 has 15 amino acids. The V gene end was trimmed by 2 bases and the J gene end by 2 bases; junction bases not matched to a gene: 2. This CDR3 is CASSLGAGAYNEQFF. In DNA form, the CDR3 reads TGTGCCAGCAGTTTAGGAGCGGGGGCCTACAATGAGCAGTTCTTC. The whole variable domain, remainder taken from reference TRBV28 and TRBJ2-1, is DVKVTQSSRYLVKRTGEKVFLECVQDMDHENMFWYRQDPGLGLRLIYFSYDVKMKEKGDIPEGYSVSREKKERFSLILESASTNQTSMYLCASSLGAGAYNEQFFGPGTRLTVL.

The CDR3 region is CASSRGTFEILAELFF. The CDR3 DNA follows: TGTGCCAGCTCACGGGGGACCTTTGAAATACTTGCGGAGCTGTTTTTT. The chain combines TRBV18 with TRBJ2-2; D might be TRBD1 or TRBD2, each matching 5 bases. CDR3 length: 16 amino acids. Trimming took off 4 bases at V and 10 bases at J, with 22 bases between the two ends. CDR1 and CDR2 (germline): KGHSH, LQKENI.

The CDR3 nucleotides read TGTGCCAGCAGCCCTGGACAGGGATACAATGAGCAGTTCTTC. This codes for CASSPGQGYNEQFF. The rearrangement uses TRBV11-3 and TRBJ2-1; 8 bases are shared with TRBD1. Germline lookup yields CDR1 SGHNT and CDR2 YENEEA. The CDR3 length is 14 residues. J was trimmed by 4 bases and V by 5 bases; bases with no gene match: 4.